The 3 T cell receptor beta chains reported below all come from one sample, sequenced in a study of cytomegalovirus exposure and HLA in healthy donors. PCR amplification relied on 60 Vbeta primers (plus 13 Jbeta primers). Generated by immunoSEQ multiplex PCR, the TCRdb table keeps only in-frame clones and is missing some. Seen here are roughly 72,000 clones, around three quarters observed once, and the top ten hold 22%. The sequenced material came from PBMCs. The receptors derive from a woman aged 40 to 49 in good health and CMV-seropositive.

This clone came up a few times. The chain carries TRBV27 and TRBJ2-7; 7 nucleotides align to TRBD1. Germline V CDR1 and CDR2: MNHEY, SMNVEV (reference sequence). The CDR3 has 15 residues. J gave up 3 bases and V 5 bases, and 10 bases lay outside the gene matches. The CDR3 coding sequence is TGTGCCAGCAGTCCGGATGGACAGGTTTTCTACGAGCAGTACTTC. Translated, it gives CASSPDGQVFYEQYF.

In this sample, this clone turned up a few times. A far larger clone is just one base off, so this is likely a read error. The chain couples TRBV5-4 to TRBJ2-5; the D is unclear. Germline loops: CDR1 SGHNT, CDR2 YYREEE (reference sequence). Deletions cut 0 bases from V and 7 bases from J, with 13 bases between. CDR3 length: 14 residues. CDR3 sequence (DNA): TGTGCCAGCAGCTTGGACCCCGGGTTAGGGACCCAGTACTTC. Its translation is CASSLDPGLGTQYF. Full variable domain (remainder filled in from reference TRBV5-4 and TRBJ2-5): ETGVTQSPTHLIKTRGQQVTLRCSSQSGHNTVSWYQQALGQGPQFIFQYYREEENGRGNFPPRFSGLQFPNYSSELNVNALELDDSALYLCASSLDPGLGTQYFGPGTRLLVL.

In its sample, this clone was seen a few times. The chain combines TRBV19 with TRBJ1-2; 7 bases agree with TRBD1. Unmatched junction bases numbered 10, after V lost 5 bases and J lost 4 bases. Germline V gene data show CDR1 as LNHDA and CDR2 as SQIVND (reference sequence). The CDR3 runs 15 residues. The DNA for the CDR3 is TGTGCCAGTAGTCCTCGAAGGGGGCCGGGCTATGGCTACACCTTC. It specifies CASSPRRGPGYGYTF.